Given below is one TCR beta chain in context. The antigen is not known. The Oncomine TCR Beta short-read assay was what sequenced the DNA obtained from cultured CD4+ T cells. Using the QIAamp micro DNA kit, genomic DNA was extracted from the CD4+ T cells that had been cultured. TCRdb processed the PCR reads anew with MiXCR; each CDR3 protein has one entry. The sample carries about 6,900 distinct CDR3 sequences, roughly 23% recorded once. The source of the sample is a study of vaccination and CD4 T cells after COVID-19. Study information: The cells were exposed to overlapping spike peptides originating from SARS-CoV-2, HCoV-NL63, HCoV-OC43 and HCoV-229E for stimulation.

Treatment specified: approximately 10-day PBMC culture with coronavirus spike peptide pools or control peptides (ViraFEST assay). Harvesting of the unexposed donor's CD4+ T cells predated the COVID-19 pandemic (2011-2018). With peptide pools, ViraFEST first expanded antigen-specific T cells and afterwards sequenced their TCRs. With 9.5 to 10 ug/ml peptide pools and roughly 9.8 IU/ml IL-2, PBMCs were cultured at approximately 2 million per well. The source material was CD4+ T cells from blood, cultured in vitro. The sequence came from a human donor in good health.

CDR3 region: CASSALAVTDTQYF. The DNA of the CDR3 is TGCGCCAGCAGCGCTTTAGCGGTCACAGATACGCAGTATTTT. The chain carries TRBV5-1 and TRBJ2-3, with a tentative D call TRBD2 (6 bases). Trimming pared 4 bases from V and 2 bases from J, leaving 11 bases between. The germline gives CDR1 SGHRS, CDR2 YFSETQ. The CDR3 loop spans 14 amino acids.